This is a list of T cell receptor beta chains from one sample in a study of spatial heterogeneity in lung cancer. TCRdb passed the 5' RACE reads through MiXCR, listing each CDR3 protein once. Counted here are under 50,000 distinct CDR3 sequences, about 5.2% occurring once; the ten biggest clones make up 20% to 30%. This specimen consisted of PBMCs, obtained at surgery. The source of these receptors is a female donor with early-stage non-small cell lung cancer. The CDR3 runs from the conserved cysteine through the conserved F or W. D genes are given only for firm matches. The listing skips clone size in some rows; elsewhere it reads once, few, many or a size class.

>TRBV6-1|.|TRBJ1-1|many
CASKASPNTEAFF
TGTGCCAGCAAGGCCAGCCCGAACACTGAAGCTTTCTTT
>TRBV29-1|TRBD1|TRBJ1-2|many
CSVDADRGYGYTF
TGCAGCGTTGACGCAGACAGGGGATATGGCTACACCTTC
>TRBV5-1|TRBD2|TRBJ2-3|many
CASSILGTSGPSTDTQYF
TGCGCCAGCAGCATTCTCGGGACTAGCGGGCCTAGCACAGATACGCAGTATTTT
>TRBV30|.|TRBJ1-5|many
CAWSFGGNQPQHF
TGTGCCTGGAGTTTCGGCGGCAATCAGCCCCAGCATTTT
>TRBV4-1|TRBD2|TRBJ2-7|.
CASSPLQRGDEQYF
TGCGCCAGCAGCCCCCTCCAACGGGGGGACGAGCAGTACTTC
>TRBV19|TRBD2|TRBJ2-1|many
CASSLAGLAGGNEQFF
TGTGCCAGTAGTCTCGCGGGACTAGCGGGGGGAAATGAGCAGTTCTTC
>TRBV7-2|.|TRBJ1-5|many
CASSLNNQPQHF
TGTGCCAGCAGCTTAAATAATCAGCCCCAGCATTTT
>TRBV5-1|.|TRBJ2-5|few
CASSLEGGETQYF
TGCGCCAGCAGCTTGGAGGGGGGAGAGACCCAGTACTTC
>TRBV19|.|TRBJ1-3|few
CASAQRTGNTIYF
TGTGCCAGCGCCCAAAGGACTGGAAACACCATATATTTT
>TRBV7-8|.|TRBJ1-1|.
CASSLQPNTEAFF
TGTGCCAGCAGCTTACAACCCAACACTGAAGCTTTCTTT